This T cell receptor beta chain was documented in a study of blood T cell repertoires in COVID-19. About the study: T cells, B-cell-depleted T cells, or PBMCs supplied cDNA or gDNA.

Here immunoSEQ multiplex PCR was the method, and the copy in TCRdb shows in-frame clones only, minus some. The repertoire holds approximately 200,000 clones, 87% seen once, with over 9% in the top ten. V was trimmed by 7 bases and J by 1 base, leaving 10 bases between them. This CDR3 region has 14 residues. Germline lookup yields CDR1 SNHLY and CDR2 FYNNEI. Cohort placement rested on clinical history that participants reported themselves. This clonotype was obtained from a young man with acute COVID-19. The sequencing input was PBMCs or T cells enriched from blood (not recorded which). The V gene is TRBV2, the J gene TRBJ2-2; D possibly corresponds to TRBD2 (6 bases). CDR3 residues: CASKGLVNTGELFF. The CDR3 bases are TGTGCCAGCAAGGGACTTGTGAACACCGGGGAGCTGTTTTTT.